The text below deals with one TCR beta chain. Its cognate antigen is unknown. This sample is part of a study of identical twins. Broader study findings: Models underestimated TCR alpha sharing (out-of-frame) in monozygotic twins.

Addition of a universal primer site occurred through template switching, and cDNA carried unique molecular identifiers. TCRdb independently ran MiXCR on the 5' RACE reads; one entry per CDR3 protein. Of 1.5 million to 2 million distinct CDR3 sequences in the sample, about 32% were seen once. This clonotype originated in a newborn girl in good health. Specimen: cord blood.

CDR3 region: CASSFGLRSSYEQYF. In DNA form, the CDR3 reads TGTGCCAGCAGTTTCGGACTGAGAAGCTCCTACGAGCAGTACTTC. J is TRBJ2-7 and V is TRBV11-2; D is perhaps TRBD2 (5 bases). V was shortened by 6 bases and J by 0 bases, with 15 bases between the two germline ends. Germline assignment: CDR1 SGHAT and CDR2 FQNNGV. This CDR3 is 15 amino acids long.